This T cell receptor beta chain was sequenced in a study of blood T cell repertoires in COVID-19. The assay was immunoSEQ multiplex PCR, and TCRdb's table has in-frame clones only and misses some. The repertoire includes roughly 370,000 clones, around nine tenths of them detected once, and approximately 9.3% sits in the top ten. The germline V gene encodes CDR1 MDHEN and CDR2 SYDVKM. Losses at the gene ends were 3 bases for V and 2 bases for J; bases not matched to a gene: 5. The CDR3 sequence is 15 residues long. The receptor comes from a woman between 45 and 65 years old who had recovered from COVID-19. The V and J genes are TRBV28 and TRBJ2-7; 9 positions agree with TRBD2. The sample consisted of PBMCs or T cells enriched from blood (not recorded which). This chain's CDR3 is CASSLSSGGTYEQYF. In DNA form, the CDR3 reads TGTGCCAGCAGTTTGAGTAGCGGGGGAACCTACGAGCAGTACTTC.